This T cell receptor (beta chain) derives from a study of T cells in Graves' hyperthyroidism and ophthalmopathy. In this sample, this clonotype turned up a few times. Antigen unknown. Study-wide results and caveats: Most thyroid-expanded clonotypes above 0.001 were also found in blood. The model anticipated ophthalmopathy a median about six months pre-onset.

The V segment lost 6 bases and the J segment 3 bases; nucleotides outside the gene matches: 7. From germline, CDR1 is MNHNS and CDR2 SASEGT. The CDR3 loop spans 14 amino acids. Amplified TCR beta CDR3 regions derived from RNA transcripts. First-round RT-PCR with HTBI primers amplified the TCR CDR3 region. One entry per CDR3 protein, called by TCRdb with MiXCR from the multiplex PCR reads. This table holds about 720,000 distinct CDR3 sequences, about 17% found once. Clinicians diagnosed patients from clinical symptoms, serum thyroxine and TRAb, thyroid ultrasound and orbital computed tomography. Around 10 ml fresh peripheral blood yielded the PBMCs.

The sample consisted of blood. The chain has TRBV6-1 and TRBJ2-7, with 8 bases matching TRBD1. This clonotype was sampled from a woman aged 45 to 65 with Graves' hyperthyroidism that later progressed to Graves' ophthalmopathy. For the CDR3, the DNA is TGTGCCAGCAGCCTTTCGGGACAGGACTACGAGCAGTACTTC. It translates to CASSLSGQDYEQYF.